The 11 T cell receptor beta chains presented below share a single source sample, sequenced in a study of post-analysis software for immune sequencing data. TCR beta cDNA libraries had unique molecular identifiers. One entry per CDR3 protein, called by TCRdb with MiXCR from the PCR reads. The sample holds more than 350,000 distinct CDR3 sequences, approximately 42% seen once. Study-wide results and caveats: TRBV5-6, TRBV5-1 and TRBV20-1 were among roughly 5 TRBV segments more frequent in patients than controls.

The antigens these receptors bind are not known. The sample comprised blood. Receptor source: a girl aged 2 to 10 with multiple sclerosis.

The rearrangement links TRBV29-1 to TRBJ2-7; D ambiguous. Trimming took 2 bases from V and 3 from J, leaving 11 bases between them. Germline V gives CDR1 SQVTM, CDR2 ANQGSEA. CDR3 length: 13 amino acids. The CDR3 region is CSVETADNYEQYF. DNA of the CDR3: TGCAGCGTTGAAACAGCCGATAACTACGAGCAGTACTTC.

This chain connects TRBV20-1 to TRBJ2-2, with TRBD2 as a possible D gene (6 bases). V lost 3 bases and J lost 0, with 8 bases in between. Germline V CDR1 and CDR2: DFQATT, SNEGSKA (reference sequence). The CDR3 consists of 14 residues. CDR3 nucleotide sequence: TGCAGTGCTAGCGGGACTTCGAACACCGGGGAGCTGTTTTTT. Protein product: CSASGTSNTGELFF.

This chain joins TRBV29-1 and TRBJ2-1; TRBD2 is a possible D gene (5 bases). V was shortened by 5 bases and J by 2 bases, with 13 bases between the two germline ends. The CDR3 consists of 14 residues. CDR1 and CDR2 from the germline V gene are SQVTM and ANQGSEA. The CDR3 loop reads CSVPLGSAYNEQFF. In DNA, the CDR3 is TGCAGCGTTCCACTAGGTAGTGCCTACAATGAGCAGTTCTTC.

The chain couples TRBV12-3 or TRBV12-4 to TRBJ1-5; possibly TRBD1 for D (6 bases). This CDR3 region has 12 residues. V lost 4 bases to trimming and J lost 9 bases, with 10 bases between them. The chain's CDR3 is CASSSGDRPQHF. The CDR3 DNA reads as TGTGCCAGCAGTTCAGGGGATCGGCCCCAGCATTTT.

This clonotype appeared once. The J gene is TRBJ2-3, the V gene TRBV6-6; no firm D call. This CDR3 has 15 residues. CDR1 is MNHNY and CDR2 is SVGAGI in the germline V gene (reference sequence). The V end lost 8 bases, the J end lost 2 bases, and 17 bases lay between the germline ends. The CDR3 nucleotides read TGTGCCAGCTCGGAAGGTCACCCGCCCACAGATACGCAGTATTTT. Protein: CASSEGHPPTDTQYF.

V gene TRBV20-1 combines with J gene TRBJ1-6; D gene unclear. Germline lookup yields CDR1 DFQATT and CDR2 SNEGSKA (reference sequence). Trimming took 1 base from V and 9 from J, leaving 10 bases between them. There are 13 residues in the CDR3. The CDR3 nucleotides are TGCAGTGCTAGAGCTGGGTTGGGTTCACCCCTCCACTTT. Translation: CSARAGLGSPLHF.

The chain links TRBV5-5 to TRBJ1-2; 9 positions match TRBD1. Germline assignment: CDR1 SGHKS and CDR2 YYEKEE (reference sequence). The CDR3 length is 15 residues. J lost 4 bases, V lost 3 bases, and 7 bases had no gene match. The CDR3 protein is CASSYTGGMGYGYTF. CDR3 sequence (DNA): TGTGCCAGCAGCTACACAGGGGGCATGGGCTATGGCTACACCTTC.

The rearrangement joins TRBV6-2 or TRBV6-3 to TRBJ1-1; D might be TRBD1 (6 bases). Per the germline V gene, CDR1 is MNHEY and CDR2 is SVGEGT. V was trimmed by 5 bases and J by 1 base, leaving 8 bases between them. The CDR3 length is 13 residues. CDR3 region: CASSPRGNTEAFF. The CDR3 DNA reads TGTGCCAGCAGTCCCAGGGGGAACACTGAAGCTTTCTTT.

This chain links TRBV7-2 with TRBJ2-7; a weak D match, TRBD1 (5 bases). The CDR3 extends over 15 amino acids. With 4 bases removed from V and 0 bases from J, the gap between germline ends came to 13 bases. The germline V gene has CDR1 SGHTA and CDR2 FQGNSA. The CDR3 spells CASSSQGPLSYEQYF. CDR3 DNA: TGTGCCAGCAGCTCCCAGGGCCCCCTCTCCTACGAGCAGTACTTC.

V and J are TRBV11-1 and TRBJ2-5, with 7 bases that match TRBD1. The ends lost 5 bases at V and 0 bases at J; junction bases unmatched: 6. CDR1 and CDR2 (germline): SGHAT, FQDESV (reference sequence). The CDR3 is 15 amino acids. The CDR3 protein is CASSPGDRNQETQYF. The CDR3 DNA sequence: TGTGCCAGCAGCCCAGGGGACAGAAACCAAGAGACCCAGTACTTC. The full variable domain, with the rest looked up from reference TRBV11-1 and TRBJ2-5, is EAEVAQSPRYKITEKSQAVAFWCDPISGHATLYWYRQILGQGPELLVQFQDESVVDDSQLPKDRFSAERLKGVDSTLKIQPAELGDSAMYLCASSPGDRNQETQYFGPGTRLLVL.

This clonotype was seen a few times. This sequence joins TRBV20-1 and TRBJ2-6, with TRBD1 matching 11 bases. Trimming removed 3 bases from V and 1 base from J; junction bases left unmatched: 8. CDR3 size: 18 residues. CDR1 and CDR2 (germline): DFQATT, SNEGSKA (reference sequence). CDR3 in DNA: TGCAGTGCTAGTGGCTGGGACAGGGGGTTGTCTGGGGCCAACGTCCTGACTTTC. It yields the protein CSASGWDRGLSGANVLTF.